A selection of T cell receptor beta chains follows, all from one sample in a study of T cell responses to AZD1222 COVID-19 vaccine. This table comes from immunoSEQ multiplex PCR, and its TCRdb copy is limited to in-frame clones, with some not included. The repertoire includes 100,000 to 150,000 clones, approximately 91% of them detected once, and 5.5% to 7% sits in the top ten. This specimen was peripheral blood, taken on day 0 of AZD1222 vaccination. These receptors were obtained from an adult in good health. The conserved cysteine and the conserved F or W are not part of the CDR3 here. D genes are given only for firm matches.

j_call,v_call,d_call,cdr3_aa
TRBJ2-6,TRBV11-2,NA,ASRPPGRYSGANVLT
TRBJ1-2,TRBV24-1,NA,ATSDGSTGANYGYT
TRBJ1-3,TRBV5-6,NA,ASSFRSSGNTIY
TRBJ1-2,TRBV4-1,NA,ASSQGPKSPGVVYGYT
TRBJ2-3,TRBV19,TRBD2,ASSMETSGGYTDTQY
TRBJ1-4,TRBV19,NA,ASSKGAGTGHATNEKLF
TRBJ1-3,TRBV3-1/TRBV3-2,NA,ASRGGITNTIY
TRBJ1-1,TRBV7-3,NA,ASSPRPGENTEAF
TRBJ1-3,TRBV6-5,TRBD1,ASSRQGRNTIY
TRBJ1-2,TRBV6-1,TRBD1,ASSERDRVGYT
TRBJ1-5,TRBV9,NA,ASSRGGYNQPQH
TRBJ1-2,TRBV6-5,NA,ASSRDHYGYT
TRBJ1-3,TRBV5-6,NA,ASSYYPDRNSGNTIY
TRBJ2-2,TRBV18,TRBD1,ASSPRMGTGDTGELF
TRBJ1-4,TRBV5-5,NA,ASSLFATNEKLF
TRBJ2-5,TRBV1,NA,TSSQDGQLQETQY
TRBJ1-2,TRBV20-1,TRBD1,SASGGGGYT
TRBJ1-1,TRBV12-3/TRBV12-4,NA,ASSFREPRAF
TRBJ1-6,TRBV3-1/TRBV3-2,NA,ASSQRSNSPLH
TRBJ1-5,TRBV5-1,NA,ASSLDGGSNQPQH
TRBJ1-1,TRBV6-4,NA,ASTKGPNTEAF